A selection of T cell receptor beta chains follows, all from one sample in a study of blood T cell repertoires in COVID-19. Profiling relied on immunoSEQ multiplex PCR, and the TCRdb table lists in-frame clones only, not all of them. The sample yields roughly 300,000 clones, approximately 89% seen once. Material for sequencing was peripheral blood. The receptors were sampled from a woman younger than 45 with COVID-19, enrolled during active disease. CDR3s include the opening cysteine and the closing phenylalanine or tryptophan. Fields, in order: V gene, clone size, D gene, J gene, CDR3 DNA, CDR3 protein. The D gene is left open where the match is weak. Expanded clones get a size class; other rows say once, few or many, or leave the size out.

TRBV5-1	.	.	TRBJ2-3	TGCGCCAGCTACAGTGGCGGGAGCACAGATACGCAGTATTTT	CASYSGGSTDTQYF
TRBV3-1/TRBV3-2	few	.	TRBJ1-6	TGTGCCAGCAGCCCTAATGGCGGGGGGGCCCTCCACTTT	CASSPNGGGALHF
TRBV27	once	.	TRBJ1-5	TGTGCCAGCAGTTTGGAGGGGGGGTTCAATCAGCCCCAGCATTTT	CASSLEGGFNQPQHF
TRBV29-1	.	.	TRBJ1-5	TGCAGCGTAAGCGGGCCTAATCAGCCCCAGCATTTT	CSVSGPNQPQHF
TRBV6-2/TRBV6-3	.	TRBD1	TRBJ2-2	TGTGCCAGCAGTTATTGGACAGGGGGGACCGGGGAGCTGTTTTTT	CASSYWTGGTGELFF
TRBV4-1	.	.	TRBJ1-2	TGCGCCAGCAGCTTACGGACAGCAAACACCTACCTGGATGGCTACACCTTC	CASSLRTANTYLDGYTF
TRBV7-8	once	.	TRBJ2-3	TGTGCCAGCAGCTTAAGGACAGACTTTAGCACAGATACGCAGTATTTT	CASSLRTDFSTDTQYF
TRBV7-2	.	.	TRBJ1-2	TGTGCCAGCAGCTTATCCCAGGGGCCGGGGGGCTACACCTTC	CASSLSQGPGGYTF
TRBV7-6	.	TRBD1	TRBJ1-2	TGTGCCAGCAGCCCAGAGGGACAGGGGGGCGACGGCTATGGCTACACCTTC	CASSPEGQGGDGYGYTF
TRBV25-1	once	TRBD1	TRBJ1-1	TGTGCCAGCAGTGCCTCTCTTGGGACAGCTCACGGGGTAGGAGCTTTCTTT	CASSASLGTAHGVGAFF
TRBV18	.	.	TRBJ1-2	TGTGCCAGCTCCGCCTCCCGGGAGTATGGCTACACCTTC	CASSASREYGYTF
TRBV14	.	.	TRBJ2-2	TGTGCCAGCAGCCAAGACAGGGGGGACACCGGGGAGCTGTTTTTT	CASSQDRGDTGELFF
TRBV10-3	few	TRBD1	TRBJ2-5	TGTGCCATCAGTGAGGGGACAGGGGGCTCGTTGGCCCAGTACTTC	CAISEGTGGSLAQYF
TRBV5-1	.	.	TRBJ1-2	TGCGCCAGCAGCTTCCGGGACACAGATGGCTACACCTTC	CASSFRDTDGYTF
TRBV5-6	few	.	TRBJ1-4	TGTGCCAGCAGCTTTCACAGGGAAAAACTGTTTTTT	CASSFHREKLFF
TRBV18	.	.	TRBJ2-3	TGTGCCAGCTCAGTGGGAGACACAGATACGCAGTATTTT	CASSVGDTDTQYF
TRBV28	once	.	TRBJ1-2	TGTGCCACCACCAGGGCCCTGGGCTATGGCTACACCTTC	CATTRALGYGYTF
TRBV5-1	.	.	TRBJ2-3	TGCGCCAGCAGAGAGGGCCGGGACACAGATACGCAGTATTTT	CASREGRDTDTQYF
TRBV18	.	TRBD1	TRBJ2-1	TGTGCCAGCTCACCGACAGGGGTTAATGAGCAGTTCTTC	CASSPTGVNEQFF
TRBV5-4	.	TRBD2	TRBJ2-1	TGTGCCAGCAGCTCGACTAGCGGGAGAACGGATGAGCAGTTCTTC	CASSSTSGRTDEQFF
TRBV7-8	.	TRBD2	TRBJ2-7	TGTGCCAGCAGCTTAGAAGCGGGAGGTTCCTACGAGCAGTACTTC	CASSLEAGGSYEQYF
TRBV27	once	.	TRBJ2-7	TGTGCCAGCAGTGGGGGGGAACAGGGCATATTCTACGAGCAGTACTTC	CASSGGEQGIFYEQYF
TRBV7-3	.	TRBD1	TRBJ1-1	TGTGCCAGCAGCGCCCAGGGGGGCGCGAACACTGAAGCTTTCTTT	CASSAQGGANTEAFF
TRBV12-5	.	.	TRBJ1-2	TGTGCTAGTGGTTGGATGGGCGGGAATGGCTACACCTTC	CASGWMGGNGYTF
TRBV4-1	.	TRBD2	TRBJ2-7	TGCGCCAGCAGCCAAGAAGGGACTAGCGGGAGGGCCGTGCTCTTC	CASSQEGTSGRAVLF
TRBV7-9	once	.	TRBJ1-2	TGTGCCAGCAGCTTAGGCACGGAGAAGGGCTACACCTTC	CASSLGTEKGYTF
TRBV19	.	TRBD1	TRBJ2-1	TGTGCCAGTAACTCACAGGGGGATATCAATGAGCAGTTCTTC	CASNSQGDINEQFF
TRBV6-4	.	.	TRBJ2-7	TGTGCCAGCGGGAGAAGAGGGTGCGGCTCCTACGAGCAGTACTTC	CASGRRGCGSYEQYF
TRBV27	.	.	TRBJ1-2	TGTGCCAGCAGCTCCCTAGGCCCCAACTATGGCTACACCTTC	CASSSLGPNYGYTF
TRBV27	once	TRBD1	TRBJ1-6	TGTGCCAGCAGTTTTTTCAGGGGGAATTCACCCCTCCACTTT	CASSFFRGNSPLHF
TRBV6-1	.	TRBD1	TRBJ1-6	TGTGCCAGCAGTGAACAGGGGGCACCCCTCCACTTT	CASSEQGAPLHF
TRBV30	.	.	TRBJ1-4	TGTGCCTTAAGAGGACATAGGCGTGAAAAACTGTTTTTT	CALRGHRREKLFF
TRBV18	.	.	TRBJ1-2	TGTGCCAGCTCACCTCAGGGATCAGATGGCTACACCTTC	CASSPQGSDGYTF
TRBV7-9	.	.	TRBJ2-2	TGTGCCAGCAGAAAAACTGCGGGGTACACCGGGGAGCTGTTTTTT	CASRKTAGYTGELFF
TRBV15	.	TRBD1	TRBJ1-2	TGTGCCACCAGCAGGGATCCCATTCTAATACAGGGGGCGGGCGGCTACACCTTC	CATSRDPILIQGAGGYTF
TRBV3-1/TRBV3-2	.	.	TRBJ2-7	TGTGCCAGCAGCCAACGGTGGGGCGTCCTGAGCGAGCAGTACTTC	CASSQRWGVLSEQYF
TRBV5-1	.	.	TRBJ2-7	TGCGCCAGCAGCTTGCAGGTCAACTCCTACGAGCAGTACTTC	CASSLQVNSYEQYF